This TCR beta chain stems from a study of beta chain features in type 1 diabetes. Since all of the isolated RNA was reverse transcribed, expressed TCRB transcripts were what got sequenced. TCRdb's table, derived via immunoSEQ multiplex PCR, lists solely in-frame clones and lacks some. Of nearly 250,000 clones in the sample, roughly 13% were seen once. V trimming: 3 bases; J trimming: 2 bases; junction bases outside the gene matches: 4. Germline V CDR1 and CDR2: KGHSH, LQKENI. The CDR3 is made up of 14 amino acids. This chain joins TRBV18 and TRBJ2-7; TRBD1 matches at 7 bases. The clonotype comes from a woman aged 35 to 49 in good health. The sequencing input was naive CD4+ T cells from blood. The CDR3 sequence is CASSPQGQTYEQYF. The CDR3 DNA follows: TGTGCCAGCTCACCCCAGGGACAGACCTACGAGCAGTACTTC.